What follows are 29 T cell receptor beta chains derived from one specimen sequenced in a study of T cells in Graves' hyperthyroidism and ophthalmopathy. TCR beta CDR3 region amplification was performed from RNA transcripts. Carried out on the TCR CDR3, a first-round RT-PCR used the HTBI primer set. TCRdb independently ran MiXCR on the multiplex PCR reads; one entry per CDR3 protein. The profile covers 500,000 to 600,000 distinct CDR3 sequences, with 16% appearing a single time and under 20% taken by the ten largest. What was sequenced was blood. These receptor sequences come from a woman aged 18-29 years with Graves' hyperthyroidism.

The chain combines TRBV29-1 with TRBJ2-7, with 7 bases fitting TRBD1. This CDR3 region has 14 residues. Germline assignment: CDR1 SQVTM and CDR2 ANQGSEA. Germline trimming cut 7 bases from V and 2 bases from J; bases unmatched to any gene: 11. CDR3 protein: CSAQRSTGTYEQYF. For the CDR3, the DNA is TGCAGCGCTCAACGCTCGACAGGGACCTACGAGCAGTACTTC.

The chain recombines TRBV4-2 with TRBJ2-5, with 9 bases lining up with TRBD1. CDR1 and CDR2 from the germline V gene are LGHNA and YNFKEQ. The CDR3 extends over 14 amino acids. J gave up 5 bases and V 3 bases, and 4 bases lay outside the gene matches. The CDR3, as DNA: TGTGCCAGCAGCCAGGACAGGGGTTTCGAGACCCAGTACTTC. Its protein is CASSQDRGFETQYF.

V and J are TRBV12-3 or TRBV12-4 and TRBJ1-4; tentatively, D is TRBD1 (5 bases). This CDR3 is built from 15 residues. V was clipped by 5 bases and J by 3 bases, with 13 bases between them. CDR3 residues: CASSPSGGANEKLFF. The CDR3 DNA reads as TGTGCCAGCAGTCCCTCGGGGGGAGCTAATGAAAAACTGTTTTTT.

This clonotype was counted many times. V and J are TRBV2 and TRBJ2-1; no clear D. The CDR3 length is 13 residues. CDR1 is SNHLY and CDR2 is FYNNEI in the germline V gene. V lost 4 bases to trimming and J lost 7 bases, with 11 bases between them. CDR3 residues: CASSVRLENEQFF. In DNA, the CDR3 is TGTGCCAGCAGTGTACGGTTGGAGAATGAGCAGTTCTTC.

This clonotype was seen at least ten times. This chain uses TRBV2 with TRBJ1-2; 7 bases match TRBD1. The V segment lost 6 bases and the J segment 4 bases; nucleotides outside the gene matches: 5. Germline V gene data show CDR1 as SNHLY and CDR2 as FYNNEI. There are 13 residues in the CDR3. The CDR3 region has the DNA TGTGCCAGCAGATCGACAGGGAGCTATGGCTACACCTTC. Its protein is CASRSTGSYGYTF.

In this sample, this clonotype turned up many times. The chain recombines TRBV20-1 with TRBJ2-2, with 7 positions matching TRBD2. The CDR3 runs 15 residues. V was clipped by 2 bases and J by 6 bases; unmatched bases: 9. The germline gives CDR1 DFQATT, CDR2 SNEGSKA (reference sequence). The CDR3 spells CSARSGNRYAGELFF. The CDR3 coding sequence is TGCAGTGCTAGAAGCGGGAACCGATATGCCGGGGAGCTGTTTTTT.

The table lists this clonotype with a few counts. V gene TRBV24-1 combines with J gene TRBJ2-1, with D possibly being TRBD1 or TRBD2 (7 bases each). CDR1 and CDR2 (germline): KGHDR, SFDVKD. The ends were cut back, 2 bases at V and 0 bases at J, with 16 bases in the middle. This CDR3 has 18 amino acids. CDR3: CATSDWRQGGSSYNEQFF. CDR3 coding DNA: TGTGCCACCAGTGATTGGAGACAGGGAGGGAGCTCCTACAATGAGCAGTTCTTC.

Turning to this clonotype: This may be a read error: a much more frequent sequence differs by one nucleotide. The CDR3 region is CASNPRGGRAVHGYTF. As DNA, the CDR3 is TGTGCCAGCAACCCCAGGGGGGGGAGGGCTGTCCATGGCTACACCTTC. The rearrangement uses TRBV7-2 and TRBJ1-2; 7 bases agree with TRBD1. J gave up 6 bases and V 7 bases, and 17 bases lay outside the gene matches. The CDR3 has 16 amino acids. Looked up from germline, CDR1 is SGHTA and CDR2 is FQGNSA.

Worth noting for this clonotype: A read error may produce the germline difference seen at one junction end. The chain's CDR3 is CASSTGTSGYNERFF. The CDR3 DNA reads as TGTGCCAGCAGCACCGGGACTAGCGGCTACAATGAGCGGTTCTTC. The chain combines TRBV7-2 with TRBJ2-1; 11 bases are shared with TRBD2. CDR1 is SGHTA and CDR2 is FQGNSA in the germline V gene. This CDR3 is 15 amino acids long.

At least ten counts were recorded for this clonotype. The V gene is TRBV20-1, the J gene TRBJ2-7; no clear D gene. The CDR3 totals 12 residues. The germline V gene encodes CDR1 DFQATT and CDR2 SNEGSKA (reference sequence). V shed 3 bases and J shed 3 bases, with 9 bases lying between them. CDR3 bases: TGCAGTGCTAGGACGGAAGACTACGAGCAGTACTTC. This translates into CSARTEDYEQYF.

This clonotype was found once. This may arise from a read error, as a much more abundant clone is one base away. The chain joins TRBV11-2 to TRBJ1-1; D is unresolved. This CDR3 has 14 residues. Trimming shortened V by 11 bases and J by 3 bases, and 19 bases separated the two germline ends. Per germline, CDR1 SGHAT and CDR2 FQNNGV. As DNA, the CDR3 is TGTGCCGGCCACCGAGAGGCTGGGTACACTGAAGCTTTCTTT. It specifies CAGHREAGYTEAFF. Based on the CDR3 plus reference TRBV11-2 and TRBJ1-1, the full variable domain is EAGVAQSPRYKIIEKRQSVAFWCNPISGHATLYWYQQILGQGPKLLIQFQNNGVVDDSQLPKDRFSAERLKGVDSTLKIQPAKLEDSAVYLCAGHREAGYTEAFFGQGTRLTVV.

This clonotype was detected only a few times. The chain joins TRBV5-1 to TRBJ2-2; 14 nucleotides align to TRBD2. The V gene end was trimmed by 9 bases and the J gene end by 2 bases; junction bases not matched to a gene: 6. This CDR3 has 16 residues. Germline CDR1 reads SGHRS; CDR2 reads YFSETQ. CDR3 amino acids: CATMGTSGRNTGELFF. CDR3 coding DNA: TGCGCCACCATGGGGACTAGCGGGAGAAACACCGGGGAGCTGTTTTTT.

This clonotype was detected many times. The chain couples TRBV30 to TRBJ1-1, with TRBD1 identical over 7 bases. The CDR3 covers 13 residues. Germline assignment: CDR1 GTSNPN and CDR2 SVGIG (reference sequence). Trimming removed 3 bases from V and 1 base from J; junction bases left unmatched: 2. DNA of the CDR3: TGTGCCTGGAGGAGACAGGGGAACACTGAAGCTTTCTTT. Amino acids: CAWRRQGNTEAFF.

This clonotype has at least ten counts. This sequence joins TRBV12-3 or TRBV12-4 and TRBJ1-1; perhaps TRBD1 as D (6 bases). Trimming shortened V by 4 bases and J by 2 bases, and 11 bases separated the two germline ends. This CDR3 has 14 amino acids. This CDR3 is CASSSRRGNTEAFF. CDR3 sequence (DNA): TGTGCCAGCAGTTCCCGCAGGGGAAACACTGAAGCTTTCTTT.

V usage is TRBV5-4 and J usage is TRBJ1-1; possibly TRBD1 for D (6 bases). The V and J ends lost 4 bases and 0 bases respectively, with 13 bases between them. This CDR3 has 15 residues. Germline V lookup: CDR1 SGHNT, CDR2 YYREEE (reference sequence). The CDR3 is CASSQWTVLNTEAFF. The CDR3 coding sequence is TGTGCCAGCAGCCAGTGGACAGTCCTGAACACTGAAGCTTTCTTT. Looking up the rest from reference TRBV5-4 and TRBJ1-1 gives the full variable domain: ETGVTQSPTHLIKTRGQQVTLRCSSQSGHNTVSWYQQALGQGPQFIFQYYREEENGRGNFPPRFSGLQFPNYSSELNVNALELDDSALYLCASSQWTVLNTEAFFGQGTRLTVV.

This clonotype was counted a few times. This chain joins TRBV5-4 and TRBJ2-4; D gene ambiguous. The CDR3 contains 16 residues. Looked up from germline, CDR1 is SGHNT and CDR2 is YYREEE (reference sequence). V lost 0 bases and J lost 0, with 10 bases in between. The CDR3 region is CASSLGGQKAKNIQYF. In DNA, the CDR3 is TGTGCCAGCAGCTTGGGCGGCCAGAAAGCCAAAAACATTCAGTACTTC.

This clonotype occurred a few times. V and J are TRBV9 and TRBJ2-3, with TRBD2 matching 11 bases. V lost 3 bases to trimming and J lost 5 bases; unmatched junction nucleotides: 5. Germline V gene data show CDR1 as SGDLS and CDR2 as YYNGEE. CDR3 length: 15 amino acids. The CDR3 DNA reads TGTGCCAGCAGCGAAGGTAGCGGGAGGGGAGATACGCAGTATTTT. Its translation: CASSEGSGRGDTQYF. The variable domain in full, with the rest retrieved from reference TRBV9 and TRBJ2-3, is DSGVTQTPKHLITATGQRVTLRCSPRSGDLSVYWYQQSLDQGLQFLIQYYNGEERAKGNILERFSAQQFPDLHSELNLSSLELGDSALYFCASSEGSGRGDTQYFGPGTRLTVL.

This clonotype appeared a few times. The V call is TRBV20-1, the J call TRBJ2-7, with 7 bases aligning to TRBD2. CDR1 DFQATT and CDR2 SNEGSKA come from the germline V gene (reference sequence). V trimming: 0 bases; J trimming: 3 bases; junction bases outside the gene matches: 11. The length of the CDR3 is 16 residues. The CDR3 reads CSARDLALAADYEQYF. The DNA of the CDR3 is TGCAGTGCTAGAGATCTGGCTCTAGCGGCTGACTACGAGCAGTACTTC.

This clonotype showed up many times. The chain couples TRBV6-5 to TRBJ2-7; 8 positions agree with TRBD1. The germline V gene encodes CDR1 MNHEY and CDR2 SVGAGI. The CDR3 contains 15 residues. V dropped 2 bases and J dropped 5; count of bases not matched to a gene: 8. DNA of the CDR3: TGTGCCAGCAGTTACCATGACAGGGGTGGGAACGAGCAGTACTTC. This sequence encodes CASSYHDRGGNEQYF.

Of note for this clonotype: It may be a read error: a sequence one base away is much more abundant. The chain is built from TRBV30 and TRBJ2-7; D is perhaps TRBD1 (6 bases). This CDR3 has 13 amino acids. The V gene's germline CDR1 is GTSNPN and CDR2 SVGIG (reference sequence). The CDR3 sequence is CAWILGAAGELYF. For the CDR3, the DNA is TGTGCCTGGATCTTGGGGGCCGCCGGCGAGCTGTACTTC.

The chain uses TRBV29-1 and TRBJ2-3, with a weak D call TRBD1 (6 bases). In germline, CDR1 is SQVTM, CDR2 ANQGSEA. This CDR3 comprises 11 residues. V lost 7 bases and J 5 bases, leaving 10 bases between the germline ends. As DNA, the CDR3 is TGCAGCGCCCGCAGGGGAGATACGCAGTATTTT. Amino acid sequence: CSARRGDTQYF.

This clonotype was observed a handful of times. The V and J genes are TRBV3-1 and TRBJ1-2; possibly TRBD1 for D (6 bases). The CDR3 is 14 amino acids. The germline gives CDR1 LGHDT, CDR2 YNNKEL (reference sequence). V was cut by 6 bases and J by 8 bases, with 19 bases left in between. The chain's CDR3 is CASSHSVGGQGYTF. The CDR3 DNA follows: TGTGCCAGCAGTCACTCAGTGGGGGGGCAAGGCTACACCTTC.

J is TRBJ1-2 and V is TRBV10-3, with a weak D call TRBD1 (6 bases). This CDR3 spans 13 amino acids. Deletions cut 2 bases from V and 8 bases from J, with 12 bases between. Germline CDR1 and CDR2: ENHRY and SYGVKD. The CDR3 spells CAISEKQGMGYTF. The DNA for the CDR3 is TGTGCCATCAGTGAGAAGCAGGGGATGGGCTACACCTTC.

There are a few counts of this clonotype. The chain employs TRBV9 and TRBJ1-6; 7 bases map to TRBD1. The CDR3 totals 16 residues. With V trimmed by 3 bases and J by 7 bases, 10 bases remained unmatched. The germline gives CDR1 SGDLS, CDR2 YYNGEE. This CDR3 is CASSGSPGQQNSPLHF. As DNA, the CDR3 is TGTGCCAGCAGCGGATCCCCGGGACAGCAAAATTCACCCCTCCACTTT.

This clonotype has just a few counts. The gene calls are TRBV5-8 and TRBJ1-1; a weak D match, TRBD1 (5 bases). Trimming pared 0 bases from V and 11 bases from J, leaving 14 bases between. This CDR3 has 13 amino acids. Germline CDR1 is SGHTS and CDR2 is YDEGEE. CDR3 in DNA: TGTGCCAGCAGCTTGGATCCCGGGACGGCCGCTTTCTTT. Translation: CASSLDPGTAAFF.

There are many counts of this clonotype. For the CDR3, the DNA is TGTGCCAGCAGGGGTGGAGGACAGGGTCCCTACGAGCAGTACTTC. Its translation is CASRGGGQGPYEQYF. The J gene is TRBJ2-7, the V gene TRBV28; TRBD1 matches at 8 bases. The V gene end was trimmed by 6 bases and the J gene end by 2 bases; junction bases not matched to a gene: 9. The CDR3 sequence is 15 residues long. The V gene's germline CDR1 is MDHEN and CDR2 SYDVKM. The variable domain in full, completed from reference TRBV28 and TRBJ2-7, reads DVKVTQSSRYLVKRTGEKVFLECVQDMDHENMFWYRQDPGLGLRLIYFSYDVKMKEKGDIPEGYSVSREKKERFSLILESASTNQTSMYLCASRGGGQGPYEQYFGPGTRLTVT.

This clonotype was found a few times. The rearrangement uses TRBV7-9 and TRBJ2-5, with D unresolved. The CDR3 spans 15 residues. The germline V gene encodes CDR1 SEHNR and CDR2 FQNEAQ (reference sequence). Trimming removed 2 bases at V and 2 bases at J, with 12 bases between. CDR3 nucleotide sequence: TGTGCCAGCAGCTTACCCACTGAGCTTCAAGAGACCCAGTACTTC. Translation: CASSLPTELQETQYF.

The sample holds many counts of this clonotype. The V and J genes are TRBV24-1 and TRBJ1-1; D possibly corresponds to TRBD1 (6 bases). The CDR3 runs 13 residues. V was trimmed by 8 bases and J by 5 bases, leaving 14 bases between them. Germline V gives CDR1 KGHDR, CDR2 SFDVKD. CDR3 loop: CATKDQGYTEAFF. For the CDR3, the DNA is TGTGCCACCAAGGATCAGGGGTATACTGAAGCTTTCTTT.

The table lists this clonotype with a few counts. The gene calls are TRBV7-8 and TRBJ2-1; D uncertain. V was pared by 5 bases and J by 3 bases, with 11 bases between. Germline V gene lookup returns CDR1 SGHVS and CDR2 FQNEAQ. The CDR3 is 14 residues long. CDR3 sequence: CASSPSDVYNEQFF. The CDR3 DNA follows: TGTGCCAGCAGCCCGTCCGACGTCTACAATGAGCAGTTCTTC.